There are many counts of the clone carrying this TCR beta chain. Stored at -80 C, 2 million PBMCs were the source of the unsorted libraries. The cDNA was generated through 5'RACE incorporating 10-nucleotide random UMIs. TCRdb re-called the 5' RACE reads with MiXCR, one entry per CDR3 protein. Seen here are 45,000 to 60,000 distinct CDR3 sequences, around 3.6% observed once, and the top ten hold less than 2%. The data were taken from a study of neurological immune-mediated disorders. The CDR3 totals 13 residues. Trimming at V came to 10 bases and at J to 0 bases, leaving 6 bases not matched to a gene. The germline gives CDR1 ENHRY, CDR2 SYGVKD.

The sequenced sample was PBMCs. This TCR was recovered from a man in his thirties or forties with multiple sclerosis. This chain connects TRBV10-3 to TRBJ2-7, with 7 bases fitting TRBD1. CDR3 sequence: CATSGTVSYEQYF. The CDR3 coding sequence is TGTGCCACCTCCGGGACAGTCTCCTACGAGCAGTACTTC.